This is a list of T cell receptor beta chains from one sample in a study of blood T cells in healthy people across ages. TCRdb re-called the 5' RACE reads through MiXCR, storing one row per CDR3 protein. This sample yields about 730,000 distinct CDR3 sequences, of which approximately 43% are seen a single time; around a fifth belongs to the top ten. Sequencing was carried out using blood. The receptor source for this set is a woman aged 55-75 years in good health. Both conserved end residues are part of each CDR3. The D gene is left open where the match is weak. Not every row has a clone size; where given, it reads once, few, many or a size class.

>.|TRBV3-1|.|TRBJ1-6
CASSQAGSSYNSPLHF
TGTGCCAGCAGCCAAGCTGGAAGCTCCTATAATTCACCCCTCCACTTT
>TRBD2|TRBV30|.|TRBJ2-5
CAWHIAGVETQYF
TGTGCCTGGCACATAGCGGGAGTAGAGACCCAGTACTTC
>TRBD2|TRBV7-9|.|TRBJ2-5
CASRTSGGLQETQYF
TGTGCCAGCCGGACTAGCGGGGGGTTACAAGAGACCCAGTACTTC
>.|TRBV18|once|TRBJ2-1
CASSPGYNNEQSF
TGTGCCAGCTCACCGGGCTACAACAATGAGCAGTCCTTC
>.|TRBV4-1|.|TRBJ1-2
CASSQDWSGNNYGYTF
TGCGCCAGCAGCCAAGATTGGTCAGGAAATAACTATGGCTACACCTTC
>.|TRBV9|few|TRBJ1-1
CASSVGGRRGSEAFF
TGTGCCAGCAGCGTAGGAGGAAGGAGGGGGTCTGAAGCTTTCTTT
>TRBD1|TRBV6-6|few|TRBJ2-1
CASSSLDRGYNEQFF
TGTGCCAGCAGTTCCTTGGACAGGGGTTACAATGAGCAGTTCTTC
>.|TRBV12-3/TRBV12-4|once|TRBJ1-2
CASSPQNNYGYTF
TGTGCCAGCAGTCCCCAAAATAACTATGGCTACACCTTC
>TRBD1|TRBV6-2/TRBV6-3|once|TRBJ2-5
CASSPRGQSFYKQYF
TGTGCCAGCAGCCCACGGGGACAGAGCTTCTACAAGCAGTACTTC
>TRBD1|TRBV5-5|.|TRBJ2-3
CASTTLDRDGTQYF
TGTGCCAGCACCACGCTGGACAGGGACGGTACGCAGTATTTT
>.|TRBV6-5|.|TRBJ1-4
CASSYSKQAGINEKLFF
TGTGCCAGCAGTTACTCGAAGCAGGCGGGAATTAATGAAAAACTGTTTTTT
>.|TRBV24-1|.|TRBJ1-4
CATSDDEGGREKLFF
TGTGCCACCAGTGATGATGAAGGGGGTCGCGAAAAACTGTTTTTT
>TRBD1|TRBV9|few|TRBJ1-4
CASSVAGGDEKLFF
TGTGCCAGCAGCGTAGCAGGGGGCGATGAAAAACTGTTTTTT
>.|TRBV5-1|.|TRBJ1-5
CASSLDTGEGQPQHF
TGCGCCAGCAGCCTGGACACGGGGGAGGGTCAGCCCCAGCATTTT
>.|TRBV19|.|TRBJ2-1
CASSITPGAHEQFF
TGTGCCAGTAGTATAACCCCCGGGGCCCATGAGCAGTTCTTC
>.|TRBV6-5|few|TRBJ2-1
CASSYAPSSYNEQFF
TGTGCCAGCAGTTACGCCCCTAGCTCCTACAATGAGCAGTTCTTC
>.|TRBV5-1|.|TRBJ2-3
CASSWGDTTDTQYF
TGCGCCAGCAGCTGGGGGGACACCACAGATACGCAGTATTTT
>.|TRBV7-2|.|TRBJ2-7
CASSPRYINEQYF
TGTGCCAGCAGCCCCAGATATATCAACGAGCAGTACTTC
>.|TRBV5-1|.|TRBJ2-3
CASSLAGGTGGQYF
TGCGCCAGCAGCTTGGCCGGGGGGACAGGCGGGCAGTATTTT
>TRBD2|TRBV3-1|.|TRBJ2-3
CASSRKAGGPTDTQYF
TGTGCCAGCAGCCGTAAAGCGGGAGGGCCTACAGATACGCAGTATTTT